The source of this T cell receptor beta chain is a study of identical twins. Overall study findings and caveats: In monozygotic twins, models underestimated the sharing of out-of-frame TCR alpha. Reduced insertions were recorded for abundant cord blood beta clonotypes, with no such pattern in memory repertoires.

CDR1 and CDR2 from the germline V gene are DFQATT and SNEGSKA (reference sequence). V gave up 1 base and J gave up 10 bases; unmatched junction bases: 11. The CDR3 totals 15 residues. This clonotype was seen a handful of times. Its matching antigen is unknown. TCRdb processed the 5' RACE reads anew with MiXCR; each CDR3 protein has one entry. There are approximately 350,000 distinct CDR3 sequences in the sample; roughly an eighth occur only once, and approximately 7.6% lies in the top ten. The sample was also linked to a second study, of yellow fever vaccine responses in identical twins.

V usage is TRBV20-1 and J usage is TRBJ2-1; TRBD2 matches 9 bases. Sequencing used CD8+ T cells sorted from blood. The TCR was taken from a woman younger than 30 in good health. The CDR3 nucleotides are TGCAGTGCTAGAGGAGGGTTAGCGGGAGTTTGGGAGCAGTTCTTC. It yields the protein CSARGGLAGVWEQFF.